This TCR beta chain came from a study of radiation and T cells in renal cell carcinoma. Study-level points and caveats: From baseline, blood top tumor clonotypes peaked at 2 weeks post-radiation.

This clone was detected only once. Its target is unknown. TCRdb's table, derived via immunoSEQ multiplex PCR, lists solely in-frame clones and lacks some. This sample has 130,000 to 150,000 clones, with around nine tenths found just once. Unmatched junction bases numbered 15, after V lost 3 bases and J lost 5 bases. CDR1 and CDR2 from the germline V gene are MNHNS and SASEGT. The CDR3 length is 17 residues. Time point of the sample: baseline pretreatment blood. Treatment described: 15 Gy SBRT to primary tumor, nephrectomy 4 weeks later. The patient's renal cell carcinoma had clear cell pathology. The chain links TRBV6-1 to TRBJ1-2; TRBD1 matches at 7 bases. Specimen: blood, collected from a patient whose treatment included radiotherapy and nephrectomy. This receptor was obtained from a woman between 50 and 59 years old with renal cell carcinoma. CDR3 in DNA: TGTGCCAGCAGTGACGTACCCCAGGGGGAAGTGGAATATGGCTACACCTTC. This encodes CASSDVPQGEVEYGYTF.